One and the same sample provided the 9 T cell receptor beta chains below, sequenced in a study of blood T cell repertoires in COVID-19. The table came from immunoSEQ multiplex PCR; TCRdb's copy has only in-frame clones and leaves some out. Among fewer than 350,000 clones listed, approximately 88% were seen once. The sequenced sample was peripheral blood. The source of these receptors is a young man with active or convalescent COVID-19.

The rearrangement uses TRBV13 and TRBJ1-2, with 8 positions matching TRBD1. V dropped 5 bases and J dropped 8; count of bases not matched to a gene: 7. Germline V gives CDR1 PRHDT, CDR2 FYEKMQ (reference sequence). The CDR3 length is 13 residues. CDR3 region: CASSGPDRAGYTF. The CDR3 bases are TGTGCCAGCAGCGGGCCGGACAGGGCGGGCTACACCTTC.

In this sample, this clone turned up once. This chain connects TRBV7-2 to TRBJ2-7, with 12 bases matching TRBD2. Looked up from germline, CDR1 is SGHTA and CDR2 is FQGNSA. Germline trimming cut 5 bases from V and 1 base from J; bases unmatched to any gene: 3. This CDR3 contains 15 residues. For the CDR3, the DNA is TGTGCCAGCAGCCCAGGACTAGCGGGGTCCTACGAGCAGTACTTC. Translating gives CASSPGLAGSYEQYF.

This clone was seen only once. This chain connects TRBV12-5 to TRBJ2-5; D not certain. Germline V gene lookup returns CDR1 LGHNT and CDR2 FRNRAP. The CDR3 is made up of 13 amino acids. Trimming stripped 1 base from V and 1 base from J, with 4 bases between. The CDR3 reads CASGLDSQETQYF. CDR3 DNA: TGTGCTAGTGGTTTGGACAGCCAAGAGACCCAGTACTTC. Drawing the rest from reference TRBV12-5 and TRBJ2-5, the complete variable domain is DARVTQTPRHKVTEMGQEVTMRCQPILGHNTVFWYRQTMMQGLELLAYFRNRAPLDDSGMPKDRFSAEMPDATLATLKIQPSEPRDSAVYFCASGLDSQETQYFGPGTRLLVL.

The J gene is TRBJ1-1, the V gene TRBV9; unclear D gene. There are 12 residues in the CDR3. Trimming took 5 bases from V and 1 from J, leaving 6 bases between them. Germline CDR1 is SGDLS and CDR2 is YYNGEE. The CDR3 loop reads CASSPGNTEAFF. CDR3 nucleotides: TGTGCCAGCAGTCCGGGGAACACTGAAGCTTTCTTT.

The genes are TRBV6-5 and TRBJ2-3; 10 nucleotides match TRBD2. V trimming: 6 bases; J trimming: 5 bases; junction bases outside the gene matches: 8. Germline assignment: CDR1 MNHEY and CDR2 SVGAGI. The CDR3 has 15 residues. The CDR3 DNA follows: TGTGCCAGCAGCACCAAGCGGGGGGGCCAAGATACGCAGTATTTT. This codes for CASSTKRGGQDTQYF.

V usage is TRBV11-2 and J usage is TRBJ2-5; TRBD2 agrees at 7 bases. With V trimmed by 5 bases and J by 4 bases, 7 bases remained unmatched. Germline V gene data show CDR1 as SGHAT and CDR2 as FQNNGV. There are 14 residues in the CDR3. CDR3 in amino acids: CASSRGTTIETQYF. CDR3 DNA: TGTGCCAGCAGCCGCGGGACTACCATAGAGACCCAGTACTTC.

This clone was found a few times. V usage is TRBV9 and J usage is TRBJ2-2, with 13 nucleotides matching TRBD2. The CDR3 has 18 amino acids. Trimming at V came to 3 bases and at J to 4 bases, leaving 9 bases not matched to a gene. The germline gives CDR1 SGDLS, CDR2 YYNGEE. This chain's CDR3 is CASSATSGGPAVTGELFF. The DNA of the CDR3 is TGTGCCAGCAGCGCGACTAGCGGGGGGCCCGCGGTCACCGGGGAGCTGTTTTTT. The whole variable domain, remainder taken from reference TRBV9 and TRBJ2-2, is DSGVTQTPKHLITATGQRVTLRCSPRSGDLSVYWYQQSLDQGLQFLIQYYNGEERAKGNILERFSAQQFPDLHSELNLSSLELGDSALYFCASSATSGGPAVTGELFFGEGSRLTVL.

The rearrangement uses TRBV25-1 and TRBJ2-1; 8 bases line up with TRBD2. The germline gives CDR1 MGHDK, CDR2 SYGVNS. This CDR3 contains 16 residues. J lost 0 bases, V lost 5 bases, and 6 bases had no gene match. This CDR3 reads CASSKSGGYSYNEQFF. CDR3 nucleotides: TGTGCCAGCAGTAAAAGCGGGGGTTACTCCTACAATGAGCAGTTCTTC.

The J gene is TRBJ1-6, the V gene TRBV4-3; D may be TRBD1 (5 bases). This CDR3 comprises 14 residues. The V gene lost 0 bases and the J gene lost 13 bases, with 13 bases spanning the gap. Germline V gene lookup returns CDR1 LGHNA and CDR2 YSLEER. The CDR3, as DNA: TGCGCCAGCAGCCAAGAAAGGGGTTTGTCGCCCCTCCACTTT. Translation gives CASSQERGLSPLHF.